The 29 T cell receptor beta chains reported below all come from one sample, sequenced in a study of response to subunit inactivated influenza vaccine. TCRdb re-analysed the RT-PCR reads in MiXCR, keeping a single row per CDR3 protein. Here the sample spans 550,000 to 800,000 distinct CDR3 sequences, about a sixth being singletons. This specimen was PBMCs from blood, taken about 13 days after vaccination. These receptors came from a man in his fifties who received an inactivated influenza vaccine.

This clonotype was seen repeatedly, ten times or more. This chain links TRBV7-2 with TRBJ1-6; 9 bases agree with TRBD1. CDR1 and CDR2 from the germline V gene are SGHTA and FQGNSA. The CDR3 sequence is 14 residues long. Trimming cost V 0 bases and J 14 bases; bases outside gene matches: 5. The chain's CDR3 is CASSLAHGTGTLHF. Here the CDR3 DNA reads TGTGCCAGCAGCTTAGCGCATGGGACAGGGACCCTCCACTTT.

The rearrangement joins TRBV10-3 to TRBJ2-1; 11 bases line up with TRBD2. The CDR3 runs 15 residues. Germline lookup yields CDR1 ENHRY and CDR2 SYGVKD. V was pared by 6 bases and J by 7 bases, with 8 bases of the junction left unmatched. As DNA, the CDR3 is TGTGCCATCAGCCTACTAGCGGGGGCCAAGAATGAGCAGTTCTTC. It is translated as CAISLLAGAKNEQFF.

This clonotype was counted only a few times. The CDR3 DNA is TGTGCCAGCAGTTCCGACTGGGTTCGAGCGGGGGGGCCAGATACGCAGTATTTT. Protein product: CASSSDWVRAGGPDTQYF. The chain links TRBV6-5 to TRBJ2-3, with TRBD2 matching 10 bases. This CDR3 contains 18 residues. Germline CDR1 reads MNHEY; CDR2 reads SVGAGI. The V segment lost 4 bases and the J segment 4 bases; nucleotides outside the gene matches: 14.

A few counts support this clonotype. V usage is TRBV5-5 and J usage is TRBJ2-5, with 8 bases identical to TRBD2. CDR3 size: 16 residues. Per germline, CDR1 SGHKS and CDR2 YYEKEE (reference sequence). The V gene end was trimmed by 4 bases and the J gene end by 5 bases; junction bases not matched to a gene: 13. In DNA, the CDR3 is TGTGCCAGCAGCCCATCCGGGAGGGAAGCAGGGGAGACCCAGTACTTC. This gives the protein CASSPSGREAGETQYF.

This clonotype was seen a few times. V gene TRBV27 combines with J gene TRBJ2-7, with 9 positions matching TRBD2. The germline CDR1 and CDR2 sequences are MNHEY and SMNVEV (reference sequence). The CDR3 totals 15 residues. The V and J ends lost 3 bases and 2 bases, in that order; junction bases with no gene match: 5. The CDR3 reads CASSFLAGRPYEQYF. In DNA form, the CDR3 reads TGTGCCAGCAGTTTTCTAGCGGGGCGACCCTACGAGCAGTACTTC.

V gene TRBV7-2 combines with J gene TRBJ1-5; no firm D call. V dropped 5 bases and J dropped 3 bases, with 8 bases sitting between them. Germline CDR1 is SGHTA and CDR2 is FQGNSA. This CDR3 has 13 amino acids. The CDR3 loop reads CASSPYNNQPQHF. The CDR3 nucleotides read TGTGCCAGCAGCCCCTATAACAATCAGCCCCAGCATTTT.

The chain recombines TRBV5-1 with TRBJ1-1, with TRBD1 matching 8 bases. This CDR3 is 15 amino acids long. Germline V gives CDR1 SGHRS, CDR2 YFSETQ. Trimming took 4 bases from V and 2 from J; bases not matched to a gene: 7. CDR3 protein: CASSPPGGPNTEAFF. CDR3 nucleotides: TGCGCCAGCAGCCCCCCAGGGGGCCCAAACACTGAAGCTTTCTTT. Based on the CDR3 plus reference TRBV5-1 and TRBJ1-1, the full variable domain is KAGVTQTPRYLIKTRGQQVTLSCSPISGHRSVSWYQQTPGQGLQFLFEYFSETQRNKGNFPGRFSGRQFSNSRSEMNVSTLELGDSALYLCASSPPGGPNTEAFFGQGTRLTVV.

This clonotype was counted once. This rearrangement joins TRBV7-9 to TRBJ2-1; no firm D call. The V gene lost 4 bases and the J gene lost 7 bases, with 8 bases spanning the gap. There are 12 residues in the CDR3. In germline, CDR1 is SEHNR, CDR2 FQNEAQ (reference sequence). The CDR3 region has the DNA TGTGCCAGCAGCTCAGAGATGAATGAGCAGTTCTTC. Translated, it gives CASSSEMNEQFF.

The V and J genes are TRBV27 and TRBJ1-6; possible D gene TRBD1, 5 bases. V lost 5 bases to trimming and J lost 11 bases, with 13 bases between them. CDR3 length: 13 amino acids. Germline V gives CDR1 MNHEY, CDR2 SMNVEV (reference sequence). The CDR3 spells CASSTGVWTPLHF. In nucleotides, the CDR3 is TGTGCCAGCAGTACGGGGGTATGGACACCCCTCCACTTT.

The V gene is TRBV9, the J gene TRBJ2-7; maybe TRBD2 (5 bases). V lost 4 bases and J 5 bases, leaving 13 bases between the germline ends. The CDR3 sequence is 13 residues long. Germline V gene sequence: CDR1 SGDLS, CDR2 YYNGEE. CDR3 loop: CASSPSKGDEQYF. The CDR3 nucleotides read TGTGCCAGCAGCCCCTCCAAGGGAGACGAGCAGTACTTC.

This clonotype was recorded a few times. The J gene is TRBJ2-6, the V gene TRBV3-1, with D unclear. The CDR3 consists of 13 residues. Between the trimmed V and J ends, which lost 0 bases and 8 bases, there was a span of 5 bases. Per germline, CDR1 LGHDT and CDR2 YNNKEL (reference sequence). The CDR3 reads CASSQDLPNVLTF. In nucleotides, the CDR3 is TGTGCCAGCAGCCAAGATCTACCCAACGTCCTGACTTTC.

The CDR3 DNA sequence: TGTGCCAGCAGTCAAGCAGGGGGCAGGGGTGGCTACACCTTC. Translated, it gives CASSQAGGRGGYTF. The V call is TRBV12-3 or TRBV12-4, the J call TRBJ1-2, with 8 bases fitting TRBD1. This CDR3 spans 14 amino acids. V was pared by 5 bases and J by 7 bases, with 9 bases of the junction left unmatched.

This clonotype has a handful of counts. V is TRBV6-5 and J is TRBJ2-5; possibly TRBD1 for D (5 bases). Trimming stripped 0 bases from V and 2 bases from J, with 7 bases between. CDR3 length: 14 amino acids. The germline V gene encodes CDR1 MNHEY and CDR2 SVGAGI. The CDR3 sequence is CASSYSGHQETQYF. The DNA for the CDR3 is TGTGCCAGCAGTTACTCTGGACATCAAGAGACCCAGTACTTC.

As regards this clonotype: The conserved final phenylalanine or tryptophan is absent from the CDR3, which likely points to a read error. The chain recombines TRBV28 with TRBJ1-1, with a tentative D call TRBD1 (5 bases). Germline lookup yields CDR1 MDHEN and CDR2 SYDVKM. V was shortened by 7 bases and J by 3 bases, with 18 bases between the two germline ends. This CDR3 spans 15 amino acids. This CDR3 reads CASINPPGRYTEAFL. CDR3 nucleotides: TGTGCCAGCATCAACCCTCCAGGGCGGTACACTGAAGCTTTCCTT.

In its sample, this clonotype was seen a few times. J is TRBJ2-1 and V is TRBV12-3 or TRBV12-4; 12 bases align to TRBD2. The CDR3 spans 17 residues. V shed 5 bases, J shed 7 bases, and the junction held 12 bases outside the gene matches. The CDR3 loop reads CASSQRTTSGRSNEQFF. In DNA form, the CDR3 reads TGTGCCAGCAGTCAGAGAACTACTAGCGGGAGGTCAAATGAGCAGTTCTTC.

The chain couples TRBV7-6 to TRBJ1-1, with D unclear. CDR3 length: 14 residues. The germline V gene has CDR1 SGHVS and CDR2 FNYEAQ. The germline V and J ends were trimmed by 4 bases and 0 bases, with 9 bases remaining between them. The CDR3 sequence is CASSSTKLNTEAFF. The CDR3 DNA sequence: TGTGCCAGCAGCTCAACAAAGCTGAACACTGAAGCTTTCTTT.

The table lists this clonotype with a few counts. This chain joins TRBV12-3 or TRBV12-4 and TRBJ2-1; 9 bases match TRBD2. Unmatched junction bases numbered 3, after V lost 2 bases and J lost 1 base. The CDR3 has 16 residues. In nucleotides, the CDR3 is TGTGCCAGCAGTTTACTAGCGGGACATTCCTACAATGAGCAGTTCTTC. This encodes CASSLLAGHSYNEQFF.

This clonotype was recorded many times. The chain joins TRBV5-1 to TRBJ1-4; no clear D. Germline CDR1 and CDR2: SGHRS and YFSETQ. Trimming removed 0 bases from V and 8 bases from J, with 11 bases in between. This CDR3 is 14 amino acids long. CDR3 residues: CASSLGMRMEKLFF. For the CDR3, the DNA is TGCGCCAGCAGCTTGGGAATGAGGATGGAAAAACTGTTTTTT.

Only a few counts were recorded for this clonotype. The chain combines TRBV10-3 with TRBJ1-6; TRBD1 matches 9 bases. Germline V gene data show CDR1 as ENHRY and CDR2 as SYGVKD. The CDR3 is 15 amino acids. Trimming took 3 bases from V and 4 from J; bases not matched to a gene: 1. The CDR3 reads CAISDGQGYNSPLHF. CDR3 DNA sequence: TGTGCCATCAGTGACGGACAGGGGTATAATTCACCCCTCCACTTT.

The chain carries TRBV6-5 and TRBJ1-1, with TRBD1 identical over 11 bases. This CDR3 is 15 amino acids long. The ends lost 2 bases at V and 5 bases at J; junction bases unmatched: 4. Germline V gene data show CDR1 as MNHEY and CDR2 as SVGAGI. The DNA for the CDR3 is TGTGCCAGCAGTTACCGGGACAGGGGGTTGACTGAAGCTTTCTTT. Its protein is CASSYRDRGLTEAFF.

This clonotype was detected a few times. This chain uses TRBV28 with TRBJ2-4; D unresolved. This CDR3 is 14 amino acids long. Germline lookup yields CDR1 MDHEN and CDR2 SYDVKM. V was cut by 8 bases and J by 0 bases, with 11 bases left in between. CDR3 sequence: CASLERLAKNIQYF. CDR3 DNA sequence: TGTGCCAGCCTCGAGAGACTAGCCAAAAACATTCAGTACTTC.

This clonotype was observed at least ten times. The V and J genes are TRBV7-9 and TRBJ2-7; D tentatively reads TRBD1 or TRBD2 (5 bases each). The V end was cut by 1 base, the J end by 5 bases, with 9 bases between. The germline gives CDR1 SEHNR, CDR2 FQNEAQ (reference sequence). The CDR3 length is 13 residues. CDR3 in DNA: TGTGCCAGCAGCTTAGGCCGGGACCACGAGCAGTACTTC. It codes for CASSLGRDHEQYF.

This clonotype appeared many times. A clone one base away is much larger, so this may be a read error. The chain combines TRBV29-1 with TRBJ2-3; no reliable D call. V lost 4 bases, J lost 5 bases, and 4 bases lay in between. Germline V CDR1 and CDR2: SQVTM, ANQGSEA. The CDR3 consists of 10 residues. CDR3: CSVGIDTQYF. DNA for the CDR3: TGCAGCGTTGGAATAGATACGCAGTATTTT.

This clonotype came up a few times. The rearrangement joins TRBV20-1 to TRBJ1-1, with 9 nucleotides matching TRBD1. This CDR3 spans 11 amino acids. J was trimmed by 11 bases and V by 5 bases; bases with no gene match: 6. Germline CDR1 and CDR2: DFQATT and SNEGSKA (reference sequence). The CDR3 loop is CSAGTGFLAFF. CDR3 coding DNA: TGCAGTGCTGGGACAGGGTTTTTGGCTTTCTTT.

This clonotype was detected a few times. This chain links TRBV12-3 or TRBV12-4 with TRBJ1-2; D is ambiguous. Between the trimmed V and J ends, which lost 5 bases and 4 bases, there was a span of 14 bases. This CDR3 has 14 amino acids. The CDR3 region has the DNA TGTGCCAGCAGTCATCATAAGTCGGGCTATGGCTACACCTTC. It encodes CASSHHKSGYGYTF.

CDR3: CSAMPGLAYNEQFF. In nucleotides, the CDR3 is TGCAGTGCTATGCCGGGACTAGCGTACAATGAGCAGTTCTTC. This chain links TRBV20-1 with TRBJ2-1; TRBD2 agrees at 10 bases. Trimming removed 4 bases from V and 4 bases from J; junction bases left unmatched: 4. Germline V gene sequence: CDR1 DFQATT, CDR2 SNEGSKA (reference sequence). The CDR3 loop spans 14 amino acids.

This clonotype has just a few counts. The rearrangement joins TRBV12-3 or TRBV12-4 to TRBJ2-7; D not certain. V lost 3 bases and J lost 0, with 6 bases in between. The CDR3 spans 13 residues. In nucleotides, the CDR3 is TGTGCCAGCAGTTTCCCTCACTCCTACGAGCAGTACTTC. This gives the protein CASSFPHSYEQYF.

This clonotype was counted ten times or more. V usage is TRBV14 and J usage is TRBJ2-1; 9 nucleotides line up with TRBD2. V lost 5 bases and J lost 2; bases outside the gene matches: 4. Germline CDR1 reads SGHDN; CDR2 reads FVKESK. The CDR3 loop spans 15 amino acids. The DNA of the CDR3 is TGTGCCAGCAGCACCTGGACTAGCGCCTACAATGAGCAGTTCTTC. The encoded protein is CASSTWTSAYNEQFF.

Worth noting for this clonotype: A much bigger clone sits one base away, suggesting this may be a read error. The chain couples TRBV5-1 to TRBJ2-2, with D hard to call. The ends were cut back, 3 bases at V and 6 bases at J, with 9 bases in the middle. The length of the CDR3 is 13 residues. Per germline, CDR1 SGHRS and CDR2 YFSETQ. CDR3 sequence: CASSSFGAGELFF. The DNA of the CDR3 is TGCGCCAGCAGCTCGTTTGGGGCCGGGGAGCTGTTTTTT.